This TCR beta chain originates from a study of T cells in Graves' hyperthyroidism and ophthalmopathy. Trimming removed 3 bases from V and 1 base from J, with 11 bases in between. Looked up from germline, CDR1 is MNHEY and CDR2 is SMNVEV (reference sequence). The CDR3 extends over 15 amino acids. Amplified TCR beta CDR3 regions derived from RNA transcripts. During a first-round RT-PCR of the TCR CDR3, the HTBI primer set was used. TCRdb re-called the multiplex PCR reads through MiXCR, storing one row per CDR3 protein. The sample contains hundreds of thousands of distinct CDR3 sequences, less than 20% of which appear only once. From 9 to 10 ml of fresh peripheral blood, PBMCs were isolated.

This TCR came from a man aged 40-50 years with Graves' ophthalmopathy. Sequenced: blood. This chain uses TRBV27 with TRBJ2-3; D gene ambiguous. The CDR3 spells CASSFSSRGTDTQYF. The CDR3 region has the DNA TGTGCCAGCAGTTTCTCCTCACGGGGCACAGATACGCAGTATTTT.